These 21 T cell receptor beta chains were all obtained from the same sample, sequenced in a study of shared T cell receptors in the human thymus. Profiled with immunoSEQ multiplex PCR; TCRdb holds only in-frame clones, not every one. This repertoire shows hundreds of thousands of clones, approximately 80% found once; its top ten account for more than 0.01%. The same sample was also studied in work on human thymus T cells.

The material sequenced was thymocytes. Receptors originate from a boy in the first two years of life with a congenital heart defect.

CDR3: CAGLAGAGNTIYF. CDR3 sequence (DNA): TGTGCCGGCCTGGCGGGGGCTGGAAACACCATATATTTT. This sequence joins TRBV27 and TRBJ1-3, with a tentative D call TRBD1 (5 bases). The CDR3 loop spans 13 amino acids. V was shortened by 11 bases and J by 2 bases, with 13 bases between the two germline ends. Germline CDR1 MNHEY, CDR2 SMNVEV (reference sequence).

The chain couples TRBV4-1 to TRBJ2-1; 8 nucleotides match TRBD2. The J segment lost 0 bases and the V segment lost 1 base, leaving 8 bases of the junction unmatched. There are 18 residues in the CDR3. Per germline, CDR1 MGHRA and CDR2 YSYEKL. CDR3 amino acids: CASSQVGPGGPSYNEQFF. The CDR3 bases are TGCGCCAGCAGCCAAGTCGGGCCGGGAGGGCCCTCCTACAATGAGCAGTTCTTC.

This chain links TRBV12-2 with TRBJ1-4; the table's D call TRBD1 went unverified against the DNA. TRBV12-2 has pseudogene status. This CDR3 is built from 18 residues. In DNA, the CDR3 is TGTGCAAGTCGCTCCGGGACAGGGGAAGGAGTGACTAATGAAAAACTGTTTTTT. Translating gives CASRSGTGEGVTNEKLFF.

Only a few counts were recorded for this clone. The chain carries TRBV19 and TRBJ1-2; TRBD1 matches at 9 bases. The CDR3 is made up of 14 amino acids. Germline assignment: CDR1 LNHDA and CDR2 SQIVND (reference sequence). The V segment lost 10 bases and the J segment 4 bases; nucleotides outside the gene matches: 10. CDR3 loop: CATTRQGEGYGYTF. DNA of the CDR3: TGTGCCACAACGAGACAGGGGGAAGGCTATGGCTACACCTTC. The whole variable domain, remainder taken from reference TRBV19 and TRBJ1-2, is DGGITQSPKYLFRKEGQNVTLSCEQNLNHDAMYWYRQDPGQGLRLIYYSQIVNDFQKGDIAEGYSVSREKKESFPLTVTSAQKNPTAFYLCATTRQGEGYGYTFGSGTRLTVV.

The chain's CDR3 is CASSDGQGAADTQYF. The CDR3 DNA reads TGTGCCAGCAGTGACGGGCAGGGGGCCGCAGATACGCAGTATTTT. V is TRBV6-4 and J is TRBJ2-3; 8 bases are shared with TRBD1. The CDR3 extends over 15 amino acids. Trimming removed 2 bases from V and 4 bases from J; junction bases left unmatched: 5. Germline V gives CDR1 MRHNA, CDR2 SNTAGT.

The chain carries TRBV4-1 and TRBJ2-1; TRBD2 aligns across 9 bases. The CDR3 is 16 residues long. The V gene end was trimmed by 3 bases and the J gene end by 4 bases; junction bases not matched to a gene: 7. The germline CDR1 and CDR2 sequences are MGHRA and YSYEKL. CDR3 in amino acids: CASSQGEAGGYNEQFF. The CDR3 nucleotides read TGCGCCAGCAGCCAGGGGGAAGCGGGAGGATACAATGAGCAGTTCTTC.

The CDR3 DNA is TGTGCCAGCACGCCGGACAGGCACCAAGAGACCCAGTACTTC. Protein product: CASTPDRHQETQYF. The chain carries TRBV5-5 and TRBJ2-5, with 7 bases fitting TRBD1. CDR1 and CDR2 (germline): SGHKS, YYEKEE (reference sequence). The CDR3 covers 14 residues. V gave up 6 bases and J gave up 0 bases; unmatched junction bases: 5.

The rearrangement joins TRBV4-2 to TRBJ1-1, with unresolved D. Germline V lookup: CDR1 LGHNA, CDR2 YNFKEQ. The CDR3 runs 15 residues. V was clipped by 2 bases and J by 2 bases, with 12 bases between them. The CDR3 bases are TGTGCCAGCAGCCAATCCCCTACTGTAAACACTGAAGCTTTCTTT. Amino acids: CASSQSPTVNTEAFF.

The rearrangement joins TRBV7-2 to TRBJ2-5, with 8 bases aligning to TRBD2. Germline CDR1 is SGHTA and CDR2 is FQGNSA. Trimming at V came to 5 bases and at J to 2 bases, leaving 7 bases not matched to a gene. This CDR3 region has 15 residues. CDR3 loop: CASSSLTSVQETQYF. The DNA for the CDR3 is TGTGCCAGCAGCAGCTTGACTAGCGTACAAGAGACCCAGTACTTC.

DNA of the CDR3: TGCGCCAGCAGCCCCACTAGCGGGAGACGGGCCCAGTACTTC. It translates to CASSPTSGRRAQYF. V and J are TRBV5-1 and TRBJ2-5, with 11 bases lining up with TRBD2. The CDR3 is made up of 14 amino acids. V was clipped by 4 bases and J by 9 bases; unmatched bases: 8. CDR1 is SGHRS and CDR2 is YFSETQ in the germline V gene.

The V and J genes are TRBV13 and TRBJ2-7, with a tentative D call TRBD2 (6 bases). Trimming removed 8 bases from V and 6 bases from J, with 8 bases in between. The CDR3 is made up of 10 amino acids. Germline-derived CDR1 and CDR2 are PRHDT and FYEKMQ (reference sequence). This chain's CDR3 is CASAGSEQYF. DNA of the CDR3: TGTGCCAGCGCGGGGAGCGAGCAGTACTTC. Full variable domain (missing parts from reference TRBV13 and TRBJ2-7): AAGVIQSPRHLIKEKRETATLKCYPIPRHDTVYWYQQGPGQDPQFLISFYEKMQSDKGSIPDRFSAQQFSDYHSELNMSSLELGDSALYFCASAGSEQYFGPGTRLTVT.

The chain uses TRBV11-2 and TRBJ2-5; no reliable D call. The V and J ends lost 5 bases and 2 bases respectively, with 3 bases between them. The CDR3 has 11 amino acids. CDR1 SGHAT and CDR2 FQNNGV come from the germline V gene. CDR3 sequence (DNA): TGTGCCAGCAGCCATCAAGAGACCCAGTACTTC. Translation gives CASSHQETQYF.

The chain is built from TRBV7-2 and TRBJ2-5, with D perhaps TRBD1 (6 bases). V lost 4 bases and J lost 5, with 14 bases in between. This CDR3 has 14 residues. In germline, CDR1 is SGHTA, CDR2 FQGNSA. In DNA form, the CDR3 reads TGTGCCAGCAGCTCCCGTGGGGGCCGGGAGACCCAGTACTTC. Translated, it gives CASSSRGGRETQYF.

This chain links TRBV6-5 with TRBJ1-1, with D uncertain. Germline V gives CDR1 MNHEY, CDR2 SVGAGI. V lost 4 bases to trimming and J lost 0 bases, with 12 bases between them. The CDR3 loop spans 15 amino acids. The CDR3 region is CASSFSRRVNTEAFF. As DNA, the CDR3 is TGTGCCAGCAGTTTCTCCCGGAGGGTGAACACTGAAGCTTTCTTT.

The chain is built from TRBV15 and TRBJ1-2; 9 bases agree with TRBD1. CDR3 length: 19 amino acids. The J segment lost 5 bases and the V segment lost 1 base, leaving 17 bases of the junction unmatched. Germline CDR1 is LNHNV and CDR2 is YYDKDF (reference sequence). CDR3: CATSRGLPGQGPPEYGYTF. The CDR3 DNA is TGTGCCACCAGCAGAGGTCTCCCGGGACAGGGTCCCCCAGAGTATGGCTACACCTTC.

This clone was seen a handful of times. The V call is TRBV7-6, the J call TRBJ2-3; 10 bases fit TRBD2. Per germline, CDR1 SGHVS and CDR2 FNYEAQ. This CDR3 contains 19 residues. V lost 4 bases, J lost 2 bases, and 15 bases stayed unmatched. The CDR3 coding sequence is TGTGCCAGCAGCTGGAAAGCGGGAGGGCCAAGGAACCACACAGATACGCAGTATTTT. The encoded protein is CASSWKAGGPRNHTDTQYF.

The chain uses TRBV27 and TRBJ2-7, with a tentative D call TRBD1 (5 bases). Per the germline V gene, CDR1 is MNHEY and CDR2 is SMNVEV (reference sequence). The CDR3 runs to 16 residues. The V end was cut by 0 bases, the J end by 5 bases, with 17 bases between. The CDR3 is CASSLSPDILNDEQYF. The CDR3 DNA sequence: TGTGCCAGCAGTTTATCCCCGGACATCTTAAACGACGAGCAGTACTTC.

The chain links TRBV19 to TRBJ1-2, with 7 bases matching TRBD1. Trimming at V came to 10 bases and at J to 4 bases, leaving 21 bases not matched to a gene. CDR1 is LNHDA, CDR2 SQIVND, per germline (reference sequence). The CDR3 spans 17 residues. CDR3 region: CATSRDSSFSLFYGYTF. For the CDR3, the DNA is TGTGCCACGTCCCGGGACAGCTCTTTTAGCCTCTTCTATGGCTACACCTTC.

The V call is TRBV28, the J call TRBJ2-7; 14 bases map to TRBD2. Germline CDR1 MDHEN, CDR2 SYDVKM. This CDR3 comprises 16 residues. The junction had 11 bases not matched to a gene; V was cut back by 6 bases and J by 7 bases. The CDR3 sequence is CASSGTSGRRLKEQYF. For the CDR3, the DNA is TGTGCCAGCAGCGGGACTAGCGGGAGAAGGTTGAAAGAGCAGTACTTC. Complete variable domain (other parts from reference TRBV28 and TRBJ2-7): DVKVTQSSRYLVKRTGEKVFLECVQDMDHENMFWYRQDPGLGLRLIYFSYDVKMKEKGDIPEGYSVSREKKERFSLILESASTNQTSMYLCASSGTSGRRLKEQYFGPGTRLTVT.

The CDR3, as DNA: TGTGCCAGCAGTGCCCCTAACCGACAGGGGGAGACCCAGTACTTC. Amino acids: CASSAPNRQGETQYF. The chain has TRBV6-1 and TRBJ2-5; TRBD1 agrees at 8 bases. V trimming: 4 bases; J trimming: 5 bases; junction bases outside the gene matches: 9. The CDR3 has 15 amino acids. Germline CDR1 and CDR2: MNHNS and SASEGT.

The V and J genes are TRBV4-1 and TRBJ2-1, with TRBD2 matching 10 bases. The CDR3 totals 17 residues. With V trimmed by 0 bases and J by 4 bases, 6 bases remained unmatched. Germline V CDR1 and CDR2: MGHRA, YSYEKL. The CDR3 reads CASSQDRGTSVYNEQFF. CDR3 nucleotides: TGCGCCAGCAGCCAAGATCGTGGGACTAGCGTTTACAATGAGCAGTTCTTC.